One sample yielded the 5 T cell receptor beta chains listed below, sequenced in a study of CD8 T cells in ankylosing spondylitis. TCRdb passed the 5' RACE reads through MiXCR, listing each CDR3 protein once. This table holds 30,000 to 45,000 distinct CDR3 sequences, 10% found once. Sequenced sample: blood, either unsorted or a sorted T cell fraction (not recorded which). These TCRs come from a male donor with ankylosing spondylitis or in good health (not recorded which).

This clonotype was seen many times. This CDR3 reads CASSAGTGGTDTQYF. The CDR3 DNA reads as TGTGCCAGCAGTGCCGGGACAGGGGGCACAGATACGCAGTATTTT. The V and J genes are TRBV6-4 and TRBJ2-3; 10 bases align to TRBD1. The J segment lost 1 base and the V segment lost 4 bases, leaving 2 bases of the junction unmatched. CDR3 size: 15 residues. Germline V gives CDR1 MRHNA, CDR2 SNTAGT.

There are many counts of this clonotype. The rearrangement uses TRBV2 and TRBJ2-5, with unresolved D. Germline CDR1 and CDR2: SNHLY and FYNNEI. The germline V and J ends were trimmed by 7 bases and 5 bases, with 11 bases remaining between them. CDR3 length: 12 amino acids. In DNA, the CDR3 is TGTGCCAGCATAGTAGCCCGGGAGACCCAGTACTTC. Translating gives CASIVARETQYF.

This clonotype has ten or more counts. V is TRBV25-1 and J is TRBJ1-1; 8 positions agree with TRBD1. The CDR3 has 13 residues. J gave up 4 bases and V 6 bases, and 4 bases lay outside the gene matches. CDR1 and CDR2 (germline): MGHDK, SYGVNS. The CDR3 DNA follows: TGTGCCAGCAGGGGACAGGTTCCCACTGAAGCTTTCTTT. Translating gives CASRGQVPTEAFF.

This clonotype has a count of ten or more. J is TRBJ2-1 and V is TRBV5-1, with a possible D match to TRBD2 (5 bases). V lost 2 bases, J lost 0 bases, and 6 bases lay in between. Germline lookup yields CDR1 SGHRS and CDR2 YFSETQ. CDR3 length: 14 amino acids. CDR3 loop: CASSLGSSYNEQFF. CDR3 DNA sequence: TGCGCCAGCAGCTTAGGGAGCTCCTACAATGAGCAGTTCTTC.

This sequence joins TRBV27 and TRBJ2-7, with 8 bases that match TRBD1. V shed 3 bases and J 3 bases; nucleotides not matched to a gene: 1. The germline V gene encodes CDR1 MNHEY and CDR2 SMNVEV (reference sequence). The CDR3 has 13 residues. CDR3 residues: CASSFGTGYEQYF. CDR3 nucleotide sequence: TGTGCCAGCAGTTTTGGGACAGGCTACGAGCAGTACTTC.